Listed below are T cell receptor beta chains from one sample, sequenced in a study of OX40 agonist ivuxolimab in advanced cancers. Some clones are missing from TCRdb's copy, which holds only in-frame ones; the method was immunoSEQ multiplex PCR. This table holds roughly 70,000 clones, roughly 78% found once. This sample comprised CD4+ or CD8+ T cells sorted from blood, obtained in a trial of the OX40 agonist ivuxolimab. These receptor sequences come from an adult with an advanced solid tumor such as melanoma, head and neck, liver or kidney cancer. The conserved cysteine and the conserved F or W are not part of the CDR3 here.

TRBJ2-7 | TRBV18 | ASSPIPNSGVAQY
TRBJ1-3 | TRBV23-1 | ASSQSSTGNTIY
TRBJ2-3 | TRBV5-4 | ASSLYLDRGTDTQY
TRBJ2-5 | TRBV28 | ASSSPSRETQY
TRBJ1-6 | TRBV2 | ASNRDYNSPLH
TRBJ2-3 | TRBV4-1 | ASSQDLRPLFHTQY
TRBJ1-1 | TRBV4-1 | ASLDPTSNTEAF
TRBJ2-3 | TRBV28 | ASSPQDSYTDTQY
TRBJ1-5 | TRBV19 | ASRSGQVSNQPQH
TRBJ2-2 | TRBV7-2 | ASSLSQVISATGELF
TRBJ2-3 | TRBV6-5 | ASSSGGANTQY
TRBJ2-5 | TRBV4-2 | ASSHGGPSGGGETQY
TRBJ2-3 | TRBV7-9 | ASSLAASTDTQY
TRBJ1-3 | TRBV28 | ASSSGQYSGNTIY